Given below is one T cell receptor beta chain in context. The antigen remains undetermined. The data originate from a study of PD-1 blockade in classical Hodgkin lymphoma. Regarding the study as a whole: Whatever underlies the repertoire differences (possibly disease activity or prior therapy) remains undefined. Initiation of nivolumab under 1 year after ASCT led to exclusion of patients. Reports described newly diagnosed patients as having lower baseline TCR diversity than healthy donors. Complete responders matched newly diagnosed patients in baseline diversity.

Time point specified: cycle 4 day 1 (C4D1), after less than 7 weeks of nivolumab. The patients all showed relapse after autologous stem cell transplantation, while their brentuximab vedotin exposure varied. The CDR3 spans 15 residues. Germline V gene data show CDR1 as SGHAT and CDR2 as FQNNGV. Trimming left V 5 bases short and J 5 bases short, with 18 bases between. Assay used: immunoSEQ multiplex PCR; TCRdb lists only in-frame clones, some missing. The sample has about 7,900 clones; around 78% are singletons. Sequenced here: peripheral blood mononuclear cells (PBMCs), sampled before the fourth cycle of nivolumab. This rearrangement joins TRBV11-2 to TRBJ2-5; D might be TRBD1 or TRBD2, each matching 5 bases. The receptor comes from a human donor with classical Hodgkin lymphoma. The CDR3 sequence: CASSPQPRESETQYF. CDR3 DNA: TGTGCCAGCAGCCCCCAGCCCAGGGAGAGTGAGACCCAGTACTTC.